Following are 5 T cell receptor beta chains from one sample sequenced in a study of blood T cell repertoires in COVID-19 (dated by TCRdb to about 2020). The library was produced with the immunoSEQ multiplex PCR assay. This immuneACCESS table, as held by TCRdb, lists in-frame sequences with V and J called but not all clones. Of the missing ones, under half trace to an unresolved V gene in checked studies; the others have no known cause. The sample records about 230,000 clones, over 70% of which are singletons. The ten largest clones add up to approximately 7.9% of the sample. Specimen: peripheral blood. These receptors were taken from a woman of 80 years or more with acute or convalescent COVID-19.

The V call is TRBV11-2, the J call TRBJ2-5; D may be TRBD2 (5 bases). Deletions cut 5 bases from V and 0 bases from J, with 10 bases between. CDR1 and CDR2 from the germline V gene are SGHAT and FQNNGV. The CDR3 is 14 residues long. The CDR3 nucleotides read TGTGCCAGCAGCCTAACTAGAAACCAAGAGACCCAGTACTTC. This gives the protein CASSLTRNQETQYF.

The chain uses TRBV13 and TRBJ2-5; maybe TRBD2 (5 bases). Germline CDR1 is PRHDT and CDR2 is FYEKMQ (reference sequence). There are 14 residues in the CDR3. Trimming took 1 base from V and 4 from J, leaving 10 bases between them. The CDR3 loop is CASSLVTRTETQYF. CDR3 coding DNA: TGTGCCAGCAGCTTAGTAACTAGGACAGAGACCCAGTACTTC.

The J gene is TRBJ2-3, the V gene TRBV4-1, with TRBD2 matching 10 bases. Per the germline V gene, CDR1 is MGHRA and CDR2 is YSYEKL. The CDR3 covers 17 residues. V was clipped by 1 base and J by 0 bases; unmatched bases: 4. The CDR3 DNA reads TGCGCCAGCAGCCAAGGGGGACTAGCGCCTAGCACAGATACGCAGTATTTT. Translation: CASSQGGLAPSTDTQYF.

The V and J genes are TRBV5-1 and TRBJ1-4; maybe TRBD1 (5 bases). Germline values: CDR1 SGHRS, CDR2 YFSETQ. Deletions cut 0 bases from V and 6 bases from J, with 9 bases between. CDR3 size: 14 residues. The CDR3 is CASSLAGRDEKLFF. CDR3 sequence (DNA): TGCGCCAGCAGCTTGGCAGGGAGGGATGAAAAACTGTTTTTT. The entire variable domain, with the rest obtained from reference TRBV5-1 and TRBJ1-4, is as follows: KAGVTQTPRYLIKTRGQQVTLSCSPISGHRSVSWYQQTPGQGLQFLFEYFSETQRNKGNFPGRFSGRQFSNSRSEMNVSTLELGDSALYLCASSLAGRDEKLFFGSGTQLSVL.

V usage is TRBV24-1 and J usage is TRBJ2-1, with 8 bases fitting TRBD1. The V segment lost 4 bases and the J segment 9 bases; nucleotides outside the gene matches: 13. Germline assignment: CDR1 KGHDR and CDR2 SFDVKD. There are 16 residues in the CDR3. CDR3 in DNA: TGTGCCACCAGTGACAAGACAGGGGAGGTGAGTATTGAGCAGTTCTTC. Residues: CATSDKTGEVSIEQFF.